The 25 T cell receptor beta chains below were found in one sample sequenced in a study of blood T cell repertoires in COVID-19 (dated by TCRdb to about 2020). Libraries were built with the immunoSEQ multiplex PCR assay. Drawn from immuneACCESS, this table holds only the in-frame rearrangements with V and J called that TCRdb kept. Clones are partly lost; checked studies trace under half to an unresolved V gene and leave the rest unexplained. This sample gives a few hundred thousand clones in total; approximately 88% of them show up just once. The ten largest clones take up about 9.4% of the sample. Sequences were obtained from PBMCs or T cells enriched from blood (not recorded which). The receptors come from a man aged 18-30 years with acute COVID-19.

The chain carries TRBV4-3 and TRBJ1-2; TRBD1 agrees at 12 bases. Germline CDR1 reads LGHNA; CDR2 reads YSLEER. The V gene end was trimmed by 0 bases and the J gene end by 0 bases; junction bases not matched to a gene: 5. The length of the CDR3 is 18 residues. In nucleotides, the CDR3 is TGCGCCAGCAGCCAAGATCGGGACAGGGGGCTCGCTAACTATGGCTACACCTTC. Translated, it gives CASSQDRDRGLANYGYTF.

The gene calls are TRBV13 and TRBJ2-5; TRBD2 agrees at 9 bases. V shed 5 bases and J 1 base; nucleotides not matched to a gene: 8. Germline CDR1 reads PRHDT; CDR2 reads FYEKMQ (reference sequence). The CDR3 covers 16 residues. The chain's CDR3 is CASSGLAGDAQETQYF. The CDR3 DNA reads TGTGCCAGCAGCGGATTAGCGGGAGATGCCCAAGAGACCCAGTACTTC.

V and J are TRBV7-3 and TRBJ1-6; D uncertain. V lost 7 bases to trimming and J lost 3 bases, with 16 bases between them. This CDR3 has 16 residues. Germline CDR1 is SGHTA and CDR2 is FQGTGA. CDR3 protein: CASTTGRARYNSPLHF. The CDR3 nucleotides are TGTGCCAGCACCACGGGGAGGGCCCGCTATAATTCACCCCTCCACTTT. The full variable domain, rest sourced from reference TRBV7-3 and TRBJ1-6, is GAGVSQTPSNKVTEKGKYVELRCDPISGHTALYWYRQSLGQGPEFLIYFQGTGAADDSGLPNDRFFAVRPEGSVSTLKIQRTERGDSAVYLCASTTGRARYNSPLHFGNGTRLTVT.

A note on this clone: This may arise from a read error, as a much more abundant clone is one base away. This same CDR3 is encoded by further DNA sequences in the sample. The chain is built from TRBV10-3 and TRBJ1-1; 8 nucleotides line up with TRBD1. With 10 bases clipped from V and 1 base from J, the junction kept 2 bases outside the gene matches. CDR1 and CDR2 (germline): ENHRY, SYGVKD. CDR3 length: 12 residues. In DNA form, the CDR3 reads TGTGCCAGCGGGACAGGGAACACTGAAGCTTTCTTT. This gives the protein CASGTGNTEAFF.

The chain carries TRBV4-1 and TRBJ1-5; 8 bases align to TRBD1. The CDR3 is 15 amino acids. CDR1 MGHRA and CDR2 YSYEKL come from the germline V gene. Trimming cost V 4 bases and J 5 bases; bases outside gene matches: 7. CDR3 loop: CASSLISTGDQPQHF. The CDR3 bases are TGCGCCAGCAGCCTCATTTCGACAGGGGATCAGCCCCAGCATTTT.

CDR3 sequence (DNA): TGTGCCAGCAGTGAAGGGACAGGGAGCTCCTACGAGCAGTACTTC. This sequence encodes CASSEGTGSSYEQYF. The chain links TRBV2 to TRBJ2-7; 8 bases line up with TRBD1. J lost 0 bases, V lost 1 base, and 2 bases had no gene match. The CDR3 sequence is 15 residues long. Germline-derived CDR1 and CDR2 are SNHLY and FYNNEI. Complete variable domain (other parts from reference TRBV2 and TRBJ2-7): EPEVTQTPSHQVTQMGQEVILRCVPISNHLYFYWYRQILGQKVEFLVSFYNNEISEKSEIFDDQFSVERPDGSNFTLKIRSTKLEDSAMYFCASSEGTGSSYEQYFGPGTRLTVT.

The chain is built from TRBV27 and TRBJ1-4; D uncertain. The CDR3 loop spans 15 amino acids. The germline CDR1 and CDR2 sequences are MNHEY and SMNVEV (reference sequence). The ends were cut back, 5 bases at V and 4 bases at J, with 14 bases in the middle. The CDR3 spells CASSLTPSGNEKLFF. DNA of the CDR3: TGTGCCAGCAGTCTGACCCCTTCGGGTAATGAAAAACTGTTTTTT. The full variable domain, with the rest looked up from reference TRBV27 and TRBJ1-4, is EAQVTQNPRYLITVTGKKLTVTCSQNMNHEYMSWYRQDPGLGLRQIYYSMNVEVTDKGDVPEGYKVSRKEKRNFPLILESPSPNQTSLYFCASSLTPSGNEKLFFGSGTQLSVL.

This clone was picked up a small number of times. The CDR3 DNA reads as TGTGCCAGGGACAGGTTCTCCTACGAGCAGTACTTC. Translated: CARDRFSYEQYF. The chain employs TRBV19 and TRBJ2-7; the match to TRBD1 covers 7 bases. Germline lookup yields CDR1 LNHDA and CDR2 SQIVND (reference sequence). The CDR3 consists of 12 residues. After removal of 9 bases from V and 0 bases from J, the junction contained 2 bases not matched to a gene.

V and J are TRBV6-2 or TRBV6-3 and TRBJ1-1; D is ambiguous. V dropped 5 bases and J dropped 1 base, with 11 bases sitting between them. The CDR3 runs 14 residues. CDR1 MNHEY and CDR2 SVGEGT come from the germline V gene. The CDR3 DNA is TGTGCCAGCAGTCCAACGGGAGGGAACACTGAAGCTTTCTTT. Translation: CASSPTGGNTEAFF.

V gene TRBV15 combines with J gene TRBJ2-1; 10 bases align to TRBD2. The CDR3 has 16 residues. After removal of 3 bases from V and 3 bases from J, the junction contained 5 bases not matched to a gene. The germline V gene encodes CDR1 LNHNV and CDR2 YYDKDF (reference sequence). CDR3 in DNA: TGTGCCACCAGCAGTTCCGGGACTAGCGACTACAATGAGCAGTTCTTC. Its translation is CATSSSGTSDYNEQFF.

The rearrangement uses TRBV28 and TRBJ1-1; perhaps TRBD1 as D (6 bases). The ends were cut back, 6 bases at V and 4 bases at J, with 12 bases in the middle. Germline CDR1 reads MDHEN; CDR2 reads SYDVKM. This CDR3 spans 13 amino acids. CDR3 sequence reads: CASRINRATEAFF. DNA of the CDR3: TGTGCCAGCAGAATCAACAGGGCCACTGAAGCTTTCTTT. The complete variable domain, with remaining parts taken from reference TRBV28 and TRBJ1-1, reads DVKVTQSSRYLVKRTGEKVFLECVQDMDHENMFWYRQDPGLGLRLIYFSYDVKMKEKGDIPEGYSVSREKKERFSLILESASTNQTSMYLCASRINRATEAFFGQGTRLTVV.

The chain is built from TRBV9 and TRBJ2-1; TRBD2 matches 9 bases. The junction had 3 bases not matched to a gene; V was cut back by 0 bases and J by 5 bases. The CDR3 is made up of 15 amino acids. The germline CDR1 and CDR2 sequences are SGDLS and YYNGEE. CDR3 residues: CASSVASGINNEQFF. The DNA of the CDR3 is TGTGCCAGCAGCGTAGCTAGCGGGATCAACAATGAGCAGTTCTTC.

The chain is built from TRBV7-2 and TRBJ1-6; D is ambiguous. The CDR3 is 13 residues long. Germline V gene sequence: CDR1 SGHTA, CDR2 FQGNSA. V was cut by 8 bases and J by 11 bases, with 16 bases left in between. The CDR3 here is CASGDLLTAPLHF. CDR3 DNA: TGTGCCAGCGGAGACCTTTTGACGGCACCCCTCCACTTT.

The chain combines TRBV9 with TRBJ1-1; maybe TRBD1 (5 bases). CDR1 and CDR2 (germline): SGDLS, YYNGEE. Trimming left V 6 bases short and J 4 bases short, with 16 bases between. The CDR3 spans 14 residues. CDR3 bases: TGTGCCAGCAATAAAAGGGGATTGGGCACTGAAGCTTTCTTT. Its protein is CASNKRGLGTEAFF.

CDR3 amino acids: CASSKGGADWEPQHF. In DNA form, the CDR3 reads TGTGCCAGCAGCAAAGGGGGGGCTGATTGGGAGCCCCAGCATTTT. The chain is built from TRBV6-5 and TRBJ1-5, with D tentatively TRBD1 (6 bases). The CDR3 totals 15 residues. Germline CDR1 reads MNHEY; CDR2 reads SVGAGI. The ends were cut back, 6 bases at V and 8 bases at J, with 20 bases in the middle.

J is TRBJ1-2 and V is TRBV18, with TRBD1 as a possible D gene (5 bases). The CDR3 totals 14 residues. Germline CDR1 is KGHSH and CDR2 is LQKENI. Trimming shortened V by 4 bases and J by 3 bases, and 12 bases separated the two germline ends. The CDR3 DNA reads TGTGCCAGCTCACAAGACAGCCTATACTATGGCTACACCTTC. It yields the protein CASSQDSLYYGYTF.

This sequence joins TRBV18 and TRBJ2-7; the D gene is possibly TRBD1 (7 bases). The V and J ends lost 3 bases and 3 bases respectively, with 18 bases between them. Germline V gene sequence: CDR1 KGHSH, CDR2 LQKENI. This CDR3 has 16 residues. CDR3 in amino acids: CASSPPTTGTHYEQYF. The CDR3 DNA sequence: TGTGCCAGCTCACCTCCTACGACAGGGACTCACTACGAGCAGTACTTC.

The CDR3: CASSLWLGGKGYTF. DNA for the CDR3: TGTGCCAGCAGTTTATGGCTTGGGGGGAAAGGCTACACCTTC. The chain joins TRBV28 to TRBJ1-2; D might be TRBD1 (5 bases). CDR1 and CDR2 (germline): MDHEN, SYDVKM. There are 14 residues in the CDR3. Between the trimmed V and J ends, which lost 0 bases and 8 bases, there was a span of 13 bases.

The V gene is TRBV5-1, the J gene TRBJ2-2; 9 bases line up with TRBD1. The CDR3 runs 17 residues. J was trimmed by 5 bases and V by 5 bases; bases with no gene match: 13. Germline V CDR1 and CDR2: SGHRS, YFSETQ. The chain's CDR3 is CASRHLTGGAETGELFF. DNA for the CDR3: TGCGCCAGCAGGCACTTAACAGGGGGCGCCGAGACCGGGGAGCTGTTTTTT.

The chain joins TRBV12-3 or TRBV12-4 to TRBJ2-1, with a weak D call TRBD2 (6 bases). V lost 3 bases and J lost 4, with 7 bases in between. The CDR3 is 13 residues long. CDR3: CASSFSGYNEQFF. In DNA, the CDR3 is TGTGCCAGCAGTTTTAGCGGATACAATGAGCAGTTCTTC.

The chain uses TRBV27 and TRBJ1-5; perhaps TRBD1 as D (6 bases). The CDR3 loop spans 14 amino acids. The V end was cut by 2 bases, the J end by 7 bases, with 12 bases between. Germline V gives CDR1 MNHEY, CDR2 SMNVEV (reference sequence). The CDR3 protein is CASSLRGTEQPQHF. The CDR3 nucleotides are TGTGCCAGCAGTTTAAGGGGGACGGAACAGCCCCAGCATTTT.

The chain carries TRBV24-1 and TRBJ2-3, with D possibly being TRBD2 (5 bases). The CDR3 is 15 amino acids. Trimming cost V 3 bases and J 6 bases, with 15 bases left between them. Germline V gene sequence: CDR1 KGHDR, CDR2 SFDVKD. For the CDR3, the DNA is TGTGCCACCAGTGATCCAGCGGCCTCATCGGATACGCAGTATTTT. It is translated as CATSDPAASSDTQYF.

The chain is built from TRBV9 and TRBJ1-2; possible D gene TRBD1, 6 bases. The CDR3 is made up of 15 amino acids. Trimming cost V 0 bases and J 6 bases, with 15 bases left between them. Looked up from germline, CDR1 is SGDLS and CDR2 is YYNGEE. CDR3 coding DNA: TGTGCCAGCAGCGTAGATTACAGGGAATCGGATGGCTACACCTTC. Amino acid sequence: CASSVDYRESDGYTF.

The chain recombines TRBV23-1 with TRBJ1-4; 7 nucleotides agree with TRBD1. TRBV23-1 is an ORF, with its function uncertain. V shed 4 bases, J shed 1 base, and the junction held 9 bases outside the gene matches. The CDR3 is 17 amino acids. The CDR3 here is CASSRSTHRGTNEKLFF. In DNA, the CDR3 is TGCGCCAGCAGTCGATCAACTCACAGGGGAACTAATGAAAAACTGTTTTTT.

This rearrangement joins TRBV27 to TRBJ2-3; 9 bases agree with TRBD2. This CDR3 spans 19 amino acids. V was pared by 5 bases and J by 2 bases, with 17 bases of the junction left unmatched. The germline gives CDR1 MNHEY, CDR2 SMNVEV (reference sequence). The CDR3 region is CASSQIGLAAGGYTDTQYF. In DNA form, the CDR3 reads TGTGCCAGCAGTCAAATAGGACTAGCTGCGGGAGGGTACACAGATACGCAGTATTTT.